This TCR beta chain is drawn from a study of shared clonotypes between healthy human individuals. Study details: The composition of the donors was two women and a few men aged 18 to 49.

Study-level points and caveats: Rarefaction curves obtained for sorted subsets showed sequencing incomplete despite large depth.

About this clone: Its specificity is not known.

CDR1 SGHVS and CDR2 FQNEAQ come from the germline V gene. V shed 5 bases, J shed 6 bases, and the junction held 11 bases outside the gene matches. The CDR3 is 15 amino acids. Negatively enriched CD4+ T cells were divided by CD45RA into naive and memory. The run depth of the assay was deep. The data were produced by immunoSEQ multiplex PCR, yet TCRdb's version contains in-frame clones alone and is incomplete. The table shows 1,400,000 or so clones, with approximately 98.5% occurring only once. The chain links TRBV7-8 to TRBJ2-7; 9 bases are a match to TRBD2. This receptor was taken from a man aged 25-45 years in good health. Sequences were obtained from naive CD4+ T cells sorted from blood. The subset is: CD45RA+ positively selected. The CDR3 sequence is CASSRGLAPWGEQYF. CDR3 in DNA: TGTGCCAGCAGCCGTGGACTAGCGCCATGGGGCGAGCAGTACTTC.